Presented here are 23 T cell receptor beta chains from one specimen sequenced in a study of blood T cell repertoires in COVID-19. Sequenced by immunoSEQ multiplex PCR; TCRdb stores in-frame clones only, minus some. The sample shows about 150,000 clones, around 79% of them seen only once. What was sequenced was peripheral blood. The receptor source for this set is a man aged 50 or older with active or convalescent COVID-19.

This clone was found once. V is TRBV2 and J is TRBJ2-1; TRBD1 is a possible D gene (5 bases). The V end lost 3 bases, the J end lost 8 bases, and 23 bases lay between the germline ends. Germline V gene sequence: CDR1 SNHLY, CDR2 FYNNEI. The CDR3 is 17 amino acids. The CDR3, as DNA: TGTGCCAGCAGTGAGCGAAGACTCACAGGAAAGCGCCATGAGCAGTTCTTC. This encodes CASSERRLTGKRHEQFF.

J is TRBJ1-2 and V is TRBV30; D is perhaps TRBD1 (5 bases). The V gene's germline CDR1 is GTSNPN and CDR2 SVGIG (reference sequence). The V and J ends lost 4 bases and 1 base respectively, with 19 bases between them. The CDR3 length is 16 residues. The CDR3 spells CAWIDPGDFNNYGYTF. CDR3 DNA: TGTGCCTGGATTGATCCCGGGGACTTCAATAACTATGGCTACACCTTC.

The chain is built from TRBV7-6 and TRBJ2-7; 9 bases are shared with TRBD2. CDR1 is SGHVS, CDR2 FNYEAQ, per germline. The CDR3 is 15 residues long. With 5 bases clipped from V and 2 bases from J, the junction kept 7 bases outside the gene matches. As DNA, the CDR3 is TGTGCCAGCAGCGCGACTAGCGGTCGAACCTACGAGCAGTACTTC. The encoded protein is CASSATSGRTYEQYF.

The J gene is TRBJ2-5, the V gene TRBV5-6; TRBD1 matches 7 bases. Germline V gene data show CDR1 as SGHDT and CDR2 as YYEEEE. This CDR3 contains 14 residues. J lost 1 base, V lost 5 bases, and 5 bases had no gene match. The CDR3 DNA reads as TGTGCCAGCAGTACAACAGGGGTCCAAGAGACCCAGTACTTC. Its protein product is CASSTTGVQETQYF.

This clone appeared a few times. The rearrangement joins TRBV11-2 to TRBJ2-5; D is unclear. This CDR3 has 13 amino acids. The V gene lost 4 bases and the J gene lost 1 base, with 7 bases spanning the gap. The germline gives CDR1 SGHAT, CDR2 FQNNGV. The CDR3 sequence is CASSYNSQETQYF. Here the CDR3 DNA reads TGTGCCAGCAGCTACAACAGCCAAGAGACCCAGTACTTC.

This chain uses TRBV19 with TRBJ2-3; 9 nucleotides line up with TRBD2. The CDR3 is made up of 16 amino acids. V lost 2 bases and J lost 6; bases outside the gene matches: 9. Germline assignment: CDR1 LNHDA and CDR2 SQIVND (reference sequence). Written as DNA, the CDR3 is TGTGCCAGTAGTATATTTTCTAGCGGGGACCAGGATACGCAGTATTTT. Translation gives CASSIFSSGDQDTQYF.

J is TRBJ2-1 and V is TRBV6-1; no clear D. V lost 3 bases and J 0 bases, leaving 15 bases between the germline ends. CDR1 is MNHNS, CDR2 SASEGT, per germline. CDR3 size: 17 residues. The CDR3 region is CASSDPAFQVSYNEQFF. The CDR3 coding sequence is TGTGCCAGCAGTGACCCTGCCTTCCAGGTCTCCTACAATGAGCAGTTCTTC.

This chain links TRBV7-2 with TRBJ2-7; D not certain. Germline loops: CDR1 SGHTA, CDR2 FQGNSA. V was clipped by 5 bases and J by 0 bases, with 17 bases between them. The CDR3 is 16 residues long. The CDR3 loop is CASSSSTGGSSYEQYF. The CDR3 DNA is TGTGCCAGCAGCAGCTCAACTGGCGGTAGCTCCTACGAGCAGTACTTC.

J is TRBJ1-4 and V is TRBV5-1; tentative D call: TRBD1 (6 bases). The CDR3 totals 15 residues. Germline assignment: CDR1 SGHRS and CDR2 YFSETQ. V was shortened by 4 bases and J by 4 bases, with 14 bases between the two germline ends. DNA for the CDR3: TGCGCCAGCAGCGTAAACAGGGCTGATAATGAAAAACTGTTTTTT. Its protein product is CASSVNRADNEKLFF.

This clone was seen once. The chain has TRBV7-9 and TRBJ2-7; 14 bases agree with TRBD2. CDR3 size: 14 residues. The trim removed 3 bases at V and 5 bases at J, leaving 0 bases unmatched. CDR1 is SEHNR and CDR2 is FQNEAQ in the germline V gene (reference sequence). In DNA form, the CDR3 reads TGTGCCAGCAGCTTGGGACTAGCGGGAGACGAGCAGTACTTC. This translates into CASSLGLAGDEQYF.

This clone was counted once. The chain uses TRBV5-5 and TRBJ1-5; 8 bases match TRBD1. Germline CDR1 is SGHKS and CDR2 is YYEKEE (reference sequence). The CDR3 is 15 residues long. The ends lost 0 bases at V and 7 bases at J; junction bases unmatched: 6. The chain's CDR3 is CASSLEDRGYQPQHF. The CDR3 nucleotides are TGTGCCAGCAGCTTGGAAGACAGGGGTTACCAGCCCCAGCATTTT.

The CDR3 DNA is TGTGCCAGCAGTTCGCAGGGTCCCATACAGCCCCAGCATTTT. Amino acids: CASSSQGPIQPQHF. This chain uses TRBV27 with TRBJ1-5, with D maybe TRBD1 (5 bases). Germline CDR1 and CDR2: MNHEY and SMNVEV (reference sequence). V was shortened by 4 bases and J by 7 bases, with 14 bases between the two germline ends. The CDR3 extends over 14 amino acids.

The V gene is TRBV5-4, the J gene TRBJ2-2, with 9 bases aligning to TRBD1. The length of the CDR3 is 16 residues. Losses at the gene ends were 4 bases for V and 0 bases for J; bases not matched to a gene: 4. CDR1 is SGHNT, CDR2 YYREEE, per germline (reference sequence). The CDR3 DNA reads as TGTGCCAGCAGCCCCAACAGGGGGCCGAACACCGGGGAGCTGTTTTTT. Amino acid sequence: CASSPNRGPNTGELFF.

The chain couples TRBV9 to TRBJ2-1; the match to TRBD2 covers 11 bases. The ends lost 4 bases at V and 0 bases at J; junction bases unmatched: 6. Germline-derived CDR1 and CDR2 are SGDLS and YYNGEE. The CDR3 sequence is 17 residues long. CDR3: CASSFSTSGDSYNEQFF. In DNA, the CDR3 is TGTGCCAGCAGCTTCTCGACTAGCGGGGACTCCTACAATGAGCAGTTCTTC.

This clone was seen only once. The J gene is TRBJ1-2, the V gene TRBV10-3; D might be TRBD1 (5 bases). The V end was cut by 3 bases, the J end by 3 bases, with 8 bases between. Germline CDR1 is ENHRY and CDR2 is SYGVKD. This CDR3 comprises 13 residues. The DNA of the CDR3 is TGTGCCATCAGTGACAGGGTCTACTATGGCTACACCTTC. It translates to CAISDRVYYGYTF.

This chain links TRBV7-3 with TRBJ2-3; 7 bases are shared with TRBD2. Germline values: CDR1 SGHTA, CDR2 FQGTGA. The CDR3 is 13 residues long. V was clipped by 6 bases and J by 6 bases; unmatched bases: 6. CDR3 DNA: TGTGCCAGCAGGGGGACTAACGGGGATACGCAGTATTTT. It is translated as CASRGTNGDTQYF.

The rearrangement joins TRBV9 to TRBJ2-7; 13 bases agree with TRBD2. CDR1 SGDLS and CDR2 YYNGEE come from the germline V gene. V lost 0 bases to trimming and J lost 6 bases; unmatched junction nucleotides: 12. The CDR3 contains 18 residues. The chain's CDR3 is CASSVAAGGGTSGTEQYF. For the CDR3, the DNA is TGTGCCAGCAGCGTAGCGGCGGGGGGAGGGACTAGCGGGACCGAGCAGTACTTC. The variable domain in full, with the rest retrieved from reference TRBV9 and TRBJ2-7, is DSGVTQTPKHLITATGQRVTLRCSPRSGDLSVYWYQQSLDQGLQFLIQYYNGEERAKGNILERFSAQQFPDLHSELNLSSLELGDSALYFCASSVAAGGGTSGTEQYFGPGTRLTVT.

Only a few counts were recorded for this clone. The CDR3 region has the DNA TGTGCCAGCAGCCCCTCGGACAGGGCCCCCGGGGAGCTGTTTTTT. Translation gives CASSPSDRAPGELFF. The chain recombines TRBV3-1 (or the pseudogene TRBV3-2) with TRBJ2-2, with 8 bases fitting TRBD1. The CDR3 is 15 amino acids. Trimming took 4 bases from V and 6 from J; bases not matched to a gene: 7. Germline CDR1 LGHDT, CDR2 YNNKEL (reference sequence).

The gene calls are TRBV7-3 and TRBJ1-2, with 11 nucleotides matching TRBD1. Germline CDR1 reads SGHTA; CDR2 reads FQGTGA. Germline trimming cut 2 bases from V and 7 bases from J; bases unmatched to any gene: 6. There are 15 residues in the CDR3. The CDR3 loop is CASSLDGQGAGGYTF. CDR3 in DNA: TGTGCCAGCAGCTTAGATGGACAGGGGGCTGGTGGCTACACCTTC. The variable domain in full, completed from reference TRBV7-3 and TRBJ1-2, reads GAGVSQTPSNKVTEKGKYVELRCDPISGHTALYWYRQSLGQGPEFLIYFQGTGAADDSGLPNDRFFAVRPEGSVSTLKIQRTERGDSAVYLCASSLDGQGAGGYTFGSGTRLTVV.

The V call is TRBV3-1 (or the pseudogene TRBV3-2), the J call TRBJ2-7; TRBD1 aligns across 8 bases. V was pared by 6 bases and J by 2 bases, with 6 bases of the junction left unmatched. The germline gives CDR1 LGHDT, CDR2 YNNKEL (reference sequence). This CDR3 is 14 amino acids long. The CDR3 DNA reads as TGTGCCAGCAGACCCGGGACAGGCGCCTACGAGCAGTACTTC. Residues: CASRPGTGAYEQYF.

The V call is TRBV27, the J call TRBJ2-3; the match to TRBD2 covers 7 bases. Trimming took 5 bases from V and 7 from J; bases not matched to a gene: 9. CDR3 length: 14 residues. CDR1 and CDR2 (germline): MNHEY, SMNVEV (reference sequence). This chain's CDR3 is CASSPRLAPNTQYF. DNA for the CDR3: TGTGCCAGCAGTCCCCGACTAGCACCAAATACGCAGTATTTT.

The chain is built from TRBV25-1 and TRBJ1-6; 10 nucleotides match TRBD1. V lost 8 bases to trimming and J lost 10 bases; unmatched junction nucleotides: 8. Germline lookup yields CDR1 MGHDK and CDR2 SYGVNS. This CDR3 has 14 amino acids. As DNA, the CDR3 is TGTGCCAGCGCGACGACAGGGGGCGGGTCACCCCTCCACTTT. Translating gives CASATTGGGSPLHF.

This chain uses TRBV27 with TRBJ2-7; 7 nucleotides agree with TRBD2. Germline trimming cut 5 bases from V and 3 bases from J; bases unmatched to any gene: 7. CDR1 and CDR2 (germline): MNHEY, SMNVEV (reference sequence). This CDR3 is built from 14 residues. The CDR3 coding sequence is TGTGCCAGCAGTCCGGGACTAACCCGCTACGAGCAGTACTTC. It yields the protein CASSPGLTRYEQYF.